The table lists the clone carrying this TCR beta chain with a count of one. Antigen: not known. This sample is drawn from a study of shared clonotypes between healthy human individuals. Study observations and caveats: Roughly 5% of naive CD4 clonotypes were shared across several donors.

Data came from immunoSEQ multiplex PCR; TCRdb stores just in-frame clones and leaves some out. The data contain over a million clones, approximately 97% of them singletons. CDR3 length: 12 amino acids. V was clipped by 4 bases and J by 5 bases, with 10 bases between them. Germline-derived CDR1 and CDR2 are GTSNPN and SVGIG (reference sequence). The sequenced sample was naive CD4+ T cells sorted from blood. Noted subset: CD45RA+ positively selected. The chain links TRBV30 to TRBJ2-3; either TRBD1 or TRBD2 may fit D (5 bases each). This clonotype originated in a man aged 25-45 years in good health. CDR3 coding DNA: TGTGCCTGGACCGGGGACGGAGATACGCAGTATTTT. Its translation: CAWTGDGDTQYF.